One and the same sample provided the 3 T cell receptor beta chains below, sequenced in a study of blood T cell repertoires in COVID-19. Clones were sequenced by immunoSEQ multiplex PCR, and TCRdb holds only the in-frame ones, with some missing. The profile covers 200,000 to 300,000 clones, with approximately 90% appearing a single time and approximately 9% taken by the ten largest. Sequenced material: PBMCs or T cells enriched from blood (not recorded which). The receptor set was obtained from a man aged 40-55 years who had recovered from COVID-19.

The V gene is TRBV5-1, the J gene TRBJ2-5, with TRBD2 identical over 10 bases. The V segment lost 0 bases and the J segment 5 bases; nucleotides outside the gene matches: 7. The CDR3 contains 16 residues. Germline V lookup: CDR1 SGHRS, CDR2 YFSETQ. The CDR3 loop reads CASSLASGSAWETQYF. The DNA of the CDR3 is TGCGCCAGCAGCTTGGCTAGCGGGAGTGCATGGGAGACCCAGTACTTC.

The chain recombines TRBV12-1 with TRBJ2-2; the D call TRBD1 from the table was never checked on the DNA. TRBV12-1 counts as a pseudogene. This CDR3 region has 15 residues. CDR3 DNA: TGTGCCAGCAGGACAGCCCCTGGGAACACCGGGGAGCTGTTTTTT. It specifies CASRTAPGNTGELFF.

The V call is TRBV11-2, the J call TRBJ2-1, with 9 bases aligning to TRBD1. The CDR3 length is 18 residues. Germline V lookup: CDR1 SGHAT, CDR2 FQNNGV. Trimming at V came to 5 bases and at J to 8 bases, leaving 19 bases not matched to a gene. This CDR3 reads CASSPINRDRDRRYEQFF. The CDR3 DNA reads as TGTGCCAGCAGCCCGATTAACCGGGACAGGGATCGTCGGTATGAGCAGTTCTTC. Filled out from reference TRBV11-2 and TRBJ2-1, the complete variable domain reads EAGVAQSPRYKIIEKRQSVAFWCNPISGHATLYWYQQILGQGPKLLIQFQNNGVVDDSQLPKDRFSAERLKGVDSTLKIQPAKLEDSAVYLCASSPINRDRDRRYEQFFGPGTRLTVL.